This entry lists 15 T cell receptor beta chains sequenced from one sample in a study of blood T cell repertoires in COVID-19. The method was immunoSEQ multiplex PCR; TCRdb's version includes in-frame clones alone and lacks a portion of them. The sample yields a few hundred thousand clones, about nine tenths seen once. The sequenced sample was peripheral blood. These receptors came from a man aged 35 to 55 who had recovered from COVID-19.

The chain joins TRBV6-5 to TRBJ2-5; D unclear. The CDR3 consists of 13 residues. Trimming left V 2 bases short and J 1 base short, with 5 bases between. CDR1 and CDR2 (germline): MNHEY, SVGAGI. DNA of the CDR3: TGTGCCAGCAGTTACAACAGCCAAGAGACCCAGTACTTC. Translating gives CASSYNSQETQYF.

The chain uses TRBV14 and TRBJ2-2, with TRBD1 matching over 7 bases. V shed 3 bases and J 6 bases; nucleotides not matched to a gene: 7. The length of the CDR3 is 15 residues. Germline V gene sequence: CDR1 SGHDN, CDR2 FVKESK. The DNA of the CDR3 is TGTGCCAGCAGCCAGACCGTACAGGGGCCCGGGGAGCTGTTTTTT. This translates into CASSQTVQGPGELFF.

The V call is TRBV6-5, the J call TRBJ2-3; a weak D match, TRBD2 (6 bases). V was clipped by 4 bases and J by 2 bases, with 7 bases between them. Germline assignment: CDR1 MNHEY and CDR2 SVGAGI. This CDR3 has 13 residues. CDR3 bases: TGTGCCAGCAGTTTGGACTACACAGATACGCAGTATTTT. Protein sequence: CASSLDYTDTQYF.

The J gene is TRBJ2-5, the V gene TRBV6-1; TRBD1 is a possible D gene (5 bases). The CDR3 sequence is 13 residues long. Germline V gives CDR1 MNHNS, CDR2 SASEGT. The ends were cut back, 1 base at V and 5 bases at J, with 8 bases in the middle. The CDR3 region has the DNA TGTGCCAGCAGTGAAGGCAGGGTTGAGACCCAGTACTTC. As protein: CASSEGRVETQYF.

The chain combines TRBV7-2 with TRBJ2-7; 8 bases are shared with TRBD1. This CDR3 is built from 13 residues. V shed 4 bases and J 3 bases; nucleotides not matched to a gene: 2. CDR1 and CDR2 (germline): SGHTA, FQGNSA. The CDR3, as DNA: TGTGCCAGCAGCTGGGGACAGGTCTACGAGCAGTACTTC. This gives the protein CASSWGQVYEQYF.

The chain carries TRBV29-1 and TRBJ2-1; 12 bases align to TRBD1. Germline CDR1 SQVTM, CDR2 ANQGSEA. CDR3 length equals 14 residues. V trimming: 5 bases; J trimming: 9 bases; junction bases outside the gene matches: 8. CDR3 region: CSVSPGQGASEQFF. CDR3 bases: TGCAGCGTTTCTCCGGGACAGGGGGCAAGTGAGCAGTTCTTC.

This clone was observed a handful of times. The chain recombines TRBV27 with TRBJ1-2; TRBD1 matches at 12 bases. Trimming took 0 bases from V and 5 from J; bases not matched to a gene: 7. Germline V gene lookup returns CDR1 MNHEY and CDR2 SMNVEV (reference sequence). The CDR3 spans 17 residues. In nucleotides, the CDR3 is TGTGCCAGCAGTTTATCAGGGACAGGGGGCGTTAGGTATGGCTACACCTTC. Translated: CASSLSGTGGVRYGYTF.

The DNA for the CDR3 is TGTGCCAGCACGCTCGTACAGAACACCGGGGAGCTGTTTTTT. Translated, it gives CASTLVQNTGELFF. The chain joins TRBV27 to TRBJ2-2; D unresolved. The germline V gene has CDR1 MNHEY and CDR2 SMNVEV (reference sequence). The CDR3 is 14 amino acids. V was trimmed by 7 bases and J by 1 base, leaving 10 bases between them.

The rearrangement joins TRBV18 to TRBJ2-2; D unclear. Trimming removed 2 bases at V and 4 bases at J, with 8 bases between. The CDR3 has 14 amino acids. The germline V gene has CDR1 KGHSH and CDR2 LQKENI. The CDR3 nucleotides are TGTGCCAGCTCACCAGCGATAAGCACCGGGGAGCTGTTTTTT. It encodes CASSPAISTGELFF.

In DNA form, the CDR3 reads TGTGCCACCCCCCGGCTTCTAGCGGGAGTTCCCGCAGATACGCAGTATTTT. It translates to CATPRLLAGVPADTQYF. The J gene is TRBJ2-3, the V gene TRBV21-1; the D call in the table, TRBD2, was not verified against the DNA. TRBV21-1 is a recognized pseudogene. This CDR3 has 17 amino acids.

This chain uses TRBV12-3 or TRBV12-4 with TRBJ2-7; unclear D gene. With 6 bases removed from V and 8 bases from J, the gap between germline ends came to 11 bases. The CDR3 is 11 amino acids. The CDR3: CASSPYTQQYF. For the CDR3, the DNA is TGTGCCAGCAGCCCATACACGCAGCAGTACTTC.

The rearrangement uses TRBV18 and TRBJ2-3, with a possible D match to TRBD2 (6 bases). CDR1 and CDR2 (germline): KGHSH, LQKENI. V was cut by 3 bases and J by 2 bases, with 18 bases left in between. There are 17 residues in the CDR3. The CDR3 DNA follows: TGTGCCAGCTCACCTCGCGGGGACCGCCGATTCACAGATACGCAGTATTTT. Translating gives CASSPRGDRRFTDTQYF. Variable domain in full (rest from reference TRBV18 and TRBJ2-3): NAGVMQNPRHLVRRRGQEARLRCSPMKGHSHVYWYRQLPEEGLKFMVYLQKENIIDESGMPKERFSAEFPKEGPSILRIQQVVRGDSAAYFCASSPRGDRRFTDTQYFGPGTRLTVL.

This sequence joins TRBV6-6 and TRBJ1-5; a possible D gene is TRBD1 (6 bases). CDR3 length: 17 residues. Germline values: CDR1 MNHNY, CDR2 SVGAGI (reference sequence). Trimming shortened V by 5 bases and J by 2 bases, and 19 bases separated the two germline ends. The CDR3, as DNA: TGTGCCAGCAGTCTTACAGGGCGAATGGGGGGCAATCAGCCCCAGCATTTT. It encodes CASSLTGRMGGNQPQHF.

This clone occurred a few times. V is TRBV12-3 or TRBV12-4 and J is TRBJ1-6; no clear D gene. The CDR3 totals 13 residues. Trimming left V 2 bases short and J 10 bases short, with 9 bases between. This CDR3 reads CASSLRRESPLHF. The CDR3 DNA reads TGTGCCAGCAGTTTAAGGCGGGAATCACCCCTCCACTTT.

The V gene is TRBV19, the J gene TRBJ1-1; D may be TRBD1 (6 bases). The germline gives CDR1 LNHDA, CDR2 SQIVND (reference sequence). The V end was cut by 7 bases, the J end by 11 bases, with 14 bases between. The length of the CDR3 is 11 residues. In nucleotides, the CDR3 is TGTGCCAGTAAGGACAGTCAGGGGGCTTTCTTT. Translating gives CASKDSQGAFF. The variable domain in full, with the rest retrieved from reference TRBV19 and TRBJ1-1, is DGGITQSPKYLFRKEGQNVTLSCEQNLNHDAMYWYRQDPGQGLRLIYYSQIVNDFQKGDIAEGYSVSREKKESFPLTVTSAQKNPTAFYLCASKDSQGAFFGQGTRLTVV.